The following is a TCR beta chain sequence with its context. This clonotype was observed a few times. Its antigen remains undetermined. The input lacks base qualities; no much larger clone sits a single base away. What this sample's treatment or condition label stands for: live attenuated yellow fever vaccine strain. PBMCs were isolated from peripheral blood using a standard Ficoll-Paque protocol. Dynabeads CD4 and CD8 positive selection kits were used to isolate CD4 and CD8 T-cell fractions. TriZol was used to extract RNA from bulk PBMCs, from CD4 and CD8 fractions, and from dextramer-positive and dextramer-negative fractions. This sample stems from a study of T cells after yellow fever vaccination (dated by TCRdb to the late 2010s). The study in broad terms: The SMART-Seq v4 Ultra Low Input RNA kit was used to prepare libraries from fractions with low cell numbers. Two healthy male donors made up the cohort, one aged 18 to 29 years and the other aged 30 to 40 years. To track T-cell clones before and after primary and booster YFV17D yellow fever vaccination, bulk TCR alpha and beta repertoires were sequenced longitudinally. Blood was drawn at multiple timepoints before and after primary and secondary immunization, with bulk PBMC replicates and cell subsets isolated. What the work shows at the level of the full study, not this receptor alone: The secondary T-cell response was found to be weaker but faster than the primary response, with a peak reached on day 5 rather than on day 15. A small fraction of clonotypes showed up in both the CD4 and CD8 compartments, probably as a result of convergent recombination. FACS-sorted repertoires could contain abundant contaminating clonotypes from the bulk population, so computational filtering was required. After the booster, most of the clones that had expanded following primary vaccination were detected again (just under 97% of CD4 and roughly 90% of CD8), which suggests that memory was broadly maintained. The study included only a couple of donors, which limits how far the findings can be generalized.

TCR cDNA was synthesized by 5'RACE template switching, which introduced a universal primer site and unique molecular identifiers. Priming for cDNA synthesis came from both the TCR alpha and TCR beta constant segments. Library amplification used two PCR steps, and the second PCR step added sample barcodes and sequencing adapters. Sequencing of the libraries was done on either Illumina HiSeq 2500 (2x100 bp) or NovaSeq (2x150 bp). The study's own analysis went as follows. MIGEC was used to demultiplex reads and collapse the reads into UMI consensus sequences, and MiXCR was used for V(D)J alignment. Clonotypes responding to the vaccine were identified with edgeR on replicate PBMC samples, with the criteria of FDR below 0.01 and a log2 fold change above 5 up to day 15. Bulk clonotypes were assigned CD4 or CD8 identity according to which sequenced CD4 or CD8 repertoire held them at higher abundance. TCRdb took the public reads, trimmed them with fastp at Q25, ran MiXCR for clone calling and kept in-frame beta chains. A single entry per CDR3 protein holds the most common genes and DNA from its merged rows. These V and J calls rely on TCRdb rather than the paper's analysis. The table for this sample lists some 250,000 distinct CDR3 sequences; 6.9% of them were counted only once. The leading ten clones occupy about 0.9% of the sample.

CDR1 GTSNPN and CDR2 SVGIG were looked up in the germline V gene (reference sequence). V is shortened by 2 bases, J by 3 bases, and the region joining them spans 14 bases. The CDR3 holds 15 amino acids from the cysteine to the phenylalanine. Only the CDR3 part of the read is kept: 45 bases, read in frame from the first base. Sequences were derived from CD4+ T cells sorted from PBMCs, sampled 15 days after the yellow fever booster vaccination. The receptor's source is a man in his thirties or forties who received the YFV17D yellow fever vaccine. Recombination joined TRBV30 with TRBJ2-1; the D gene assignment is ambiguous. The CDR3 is CAWSPQWRGYNEQFF. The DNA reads TGTGCCTGGAGTCCCCAATGGAGAGGCTACAATGAGCAGTTCTTC.